A single sample gave rise to the 6 T cell receptor beta chains below, sequenced in a study of vaccination and CD4 T cells after COVID-19. These receptors have no known antigen. Stated treatment: roughly 10-day PBMC culture with coronavirus spike peptide pools or control peptides (ViraFEST assay). Cultured CD4+ T-cell DNA underwent Oncomine TCR Beta short-read sequencing. TCRdb re-analysed the PCR reads in MiXCR, keeping a single row per CDR3 protein. The sample carries 7,500 to 10,000 distinct CDR3 sequences, 45% recorded once. The material sequenced was CD4+ T cells from blood, cultured in vitro. Receptors were obtained from a human donor who had recovered from COVID-19.

The rearrangement joins TRBV20-1 to TRBJ2-3; 11 bases match TRBD1. This CDR3 contains 14 residues. V lost 3 bases to trimming and J lost 5 bases; unmatched junction nucleotides: 4. The germline V gene has CDR1 DFQATT and CDR2 SNEGSKA (reference sequence). The CDR3 DNA reads as TGCAGTGCTAGTTGGGACAGGGGGGTAGATACGCAGTATTTT. Residues: CSASWDRGVDTQYF.

The chain employs TRBV20-1 and TRBJ1-1, with 7 bases fitting TRBD1. Germline V lookup: CDR1 DFQATT, CDR2 SNEGSKA (reference sequence). The CDR3 has 14 amino acids. The V gene end was trimmed by 0 bases and the J gene end by 7 bases; junction bases not matched to a gene: 8. CDR3 nucleotide sequence: TGCAGTGCTAGAGACGACAGGACAGGCAATGAAGCTTTCTTT. Its protein product is CSARDDRTGNEAFF.

The gene calls are TRBV20-1 and TRBJ2-5; tentatively, D is TRBD2 (6 bases). Trimming cost V 3 bases and J 2 bases, with 7 bases left between them. CDR1 DFQATT and CDR2 SNEGSKA come from the germline V gene (reference sequence). The CDR3 spans 12 residues. CDR3: CSASAGQETQYF. The CDR3 coding sequence is TGCAGTGCTAGCGCGGGGCAAGAGACCCAGTACTTC.

The chain couples TRBV10-1 to TRBJ1-5; a possible D gene is TRBD1 (5 bases). This CDR3 contains 17 residues. Germline loops: CDR1 WNHNN, CDR2 SYGVQD (reference sequence). V lost 4 bases, J lost 5 bases, and 21 bases lay in between. Here the CDR3 DNA reads TGCGCCAGCAGTGGGCCGAACGGGACGGAGCCCCATCAGCCCCAGCATTTT. Protein: CASSGPNGTEPHQPQHF.

CDR3: CASRYRGNQPQHF. In DNA, the CDR3 is TGTGCCAGCAGATACAGGGGCAATCAGCCCCAGCATTTT. This rearrangement joins TRBV6-2 or TRBV6-3 to TRBJ1-5, with a possible D match to TRBD1 (6 bases). Germline loops: CDR1 MNHEY, CDR2 SVGEGT. The CDR3 is 13 residues long. The V end lost 6 bases, the J end lost 2 bases, and 8 bases lay between the germline ends.

This clonotype was recorded a few times. This chain uses TRBV6-2 or TRBV6-3 with TRBJ1-2, with D tentatively TRBD1 (5 bases). The CDR3 has 15 residues. V was clipped by 4 bases and J by 3 bases, with 15 bases between them. Germline CDR1 and CDR2: MNHEY and SVGEGT. The DNA for the CDR3 is TGTGCCAGCAGTTCCGTTACAGGCGGTCACTATGGCTACACCTTC. This translates into CASSSVTGGHYGYTF.